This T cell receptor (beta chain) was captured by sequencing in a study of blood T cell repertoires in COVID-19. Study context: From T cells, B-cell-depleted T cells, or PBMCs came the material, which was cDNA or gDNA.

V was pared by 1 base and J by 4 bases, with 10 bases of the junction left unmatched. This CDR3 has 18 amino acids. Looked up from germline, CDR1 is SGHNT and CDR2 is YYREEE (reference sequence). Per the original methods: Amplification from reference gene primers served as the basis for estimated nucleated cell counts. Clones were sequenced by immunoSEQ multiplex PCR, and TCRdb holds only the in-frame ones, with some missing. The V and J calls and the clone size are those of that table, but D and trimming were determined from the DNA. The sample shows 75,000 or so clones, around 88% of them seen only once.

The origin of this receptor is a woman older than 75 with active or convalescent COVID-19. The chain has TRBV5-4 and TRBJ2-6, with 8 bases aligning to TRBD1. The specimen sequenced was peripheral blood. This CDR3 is CASSLTGGGIGGANVLTF. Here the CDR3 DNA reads TGTGCCAGCAGCTTGACAGGGGGAGGAATAGGCGGGGCCAACGTCCTGACTTTC.